A single sample gave rise to the 19 T cell receptor beta chains below, sequenced in a study of CD4 T cells in relation to SARS-CoV-2 and coronaviruses. Before the COVID-19 pandemic, during about 2010-2019, CD4+ T cells were taken from unexposed donors. The data were produced by immunoSEQ multiplex PCR, yet TCRdb's version contains in-frame clones alone and is incomplete. There are about 60,000 clones in the sample; approximately 94% occur only once, and around 0.15% lies in the top ten. The sequenced sample consisted of naive CD4+ T cells from PBMCs. Sample subset: naive CD4+ T cells isolated by negative enrichment. These receptors originate from a human donor in good health.

The chain links TRBV7-9 to TRBJ1-1, with D unresolved. In germline, CDR1 is SEHNR, CDR2 FQNEAQ (reference sequence). The CDR3 extends over 13 amino acids. Trimming removed 0 bases at V and 3 bases at J, with 5 bases between. Here the CDR3 reads CASSLAGYTEAFF. In DNA form, the CDR3 reads TGTGCCAGCAGCTTAGCCGGGTACACTGAAGCTTTCTTT.

The V gene is TRBV5-1, the J gene TRBJ2-3, with D perhaps matching TRBD1 (5 bases). The CDR3 loop spans 16 amino acids. Germline lookup yields CDR1 SGHRS and CDR2 YFSETQ. Deletions cut 0 bases from V and 0 bases from J, with 11 bases between. DNA for the CDR3: TGCGCCAGCAGCTTGGCGGCAGGGCTAAGCACAGATACGCAGTATTTT. Protein sequence: CASSLAAGLSTDTQYF.

The chain employs TRBV24-1 and TRBJ2-6, with D unclear. This CDR3 spans 15 amino acids. The germline CDR1 and CDR2 sequences are KGHDR and SFDVKD. Trimming cost V 1 base and J 0 bases, with 3 bases left between them. CDR3 nucleotide sequence: TGTGCCACCAGTGATTTTTACTCTGGGGCCAACGTCCTGACTTTC. It encodes CATSDFYSGANVLTF.

The rearrangement joins TRBV30 to TRBJ2-7; D perhaps matches TRBD1 (6 bases). Between the trimmed V and J ends, which lost 2 bases and 2 bases, there was a span of 13 bases. The CDR3 spans 14 residues. CDR1 and CDR2 from the germline V gene are GTSNPN and SVGIG (reference sequence). The CDR3 nucleotides are TGTGCCTGGAGTCATGGACAGACCCCCTACGAGCAGTACTTC. Its protein product is CAWSHGQTPYEQYF.

The gene calls are TRBV7-9 and TRBJ1-4; D call uncertain. With 7 bases removed from V and 5 bases from J, the gap between germline ends came to 11 bases. CDR1 is SEHNR and CDR2 is FQNEAQ in the germline V gene (reference sequence). CDR3 length: 13 residues. CDR3 residues: CASTPSPNEKLFF. In DNA, the CDR3 is TGTGCCAGCACCCCCTCACCGAATGAAAAACTGTTTTTT.

This chain connects TRBV11-2 to TRBJ1-1; D remains unclear. Trimming left V 3 bases short and J 0 bases short, with 8 bases between. CDR1 and CDR2 from the germline V gene are SGHAT and FQNNGV. The CDR3 loop spans 14 amino acids. DNA of the CDR3: TGTGCCAGCAGCTTCGGACGGGTGAACACTGAAGCTTTCTTT. Residues: CASSFGRVNTEAFF.

The chain employs TRBV20-1 and TRBJ2-3; D call uncertain. Trimming took off 6 bases at V and 4 bases at J, with 8 bases between the two ends. Germline assignment: CDR1 DFQATT and CDR2 SNEGSKA (reference sequence). The CDR3 is 11 amino acids. The CDR3 sequence: CSAYSADTQYF. CDR3 coding DNA: TGCAGTGCCTACTCCGCAGATACGCAGTATTTT.

The chain uses TRBV28 and TRBJ1-2; D perhaps matches TRBD1 (5 bases). The CDR3 is 15 residues long. The V gene's germline CDR1 is MDHEN and CDR2 SYDVKM. Trimming left V 2 bases short and J 2 bases short, with 12 bases between. The CDR3 is CASSLADGANYGYTF. For the CDR3, the DNA is TGTGCCAGCAGTTTAGCGGACGGGGCGAACTATGGCTACACCTTC.

This chain connects TRBV30 to TRBJ1-5, with unresolved D. The CDR3 consists of 15 residues. Germline lookup yields CDR1 GTSNPN and CDR2 SVGIG (reference sequence). The V gene lost 3 bases and the J gene lost 2 bases, with 14 bases spanning the gap. In DNA form, the CDR3 reads TGTGCCTGGAGCGGCCCCAGGACGGGCAATCAGCCCCAGCATTTT. This encodes CAWSGPRTGNQPQHF.

This clone appeared once. V is TRBV30 and J is TRBJ2-4; 13 bases are shared with TRBD2. The germline CDR1 and CDR2 sequences are GTSNPN and SVGIG (reference sequence). V shed 5 bases, J shed 7 bases, and the junction held 8 bases outside the gene matches. The CDR3 contains 15 residues. CDR3 nucleotides: TGTGCCTGGGGGAAGACTAGCGGGAGGTTTAACATTCAGTACTTC. Translated, it gives CAWGKTSGRFNIQYF.

The V gene is TRBV9, the J gene TRBJ2-1; 7 nucleotides agree with TRBD2. CDR1 SGDLS and CDR2 YYNGEE come from the germline V gene. There are 16 residues in the CDR3. The J segment lost 9 bases and the V segment lost 4 bases, leaving 16 bases of the junction unmatched. The CDR3: CASSPRLARSDGEQFF. The CDR3 DNA reads TGTGCCAGCAGCCCTCGACTAGCAAGGTCAGACGGTGAGCAGTTCTTC.

V and J are TRBV11-2 and TRBJ1-4, with TRBD1 matching 11 bases. Germline V gene sequence: CDR1 SGHAT, CDR2 FQNNGV. Trimming removed 3 bases from V and 2 bases from J; junction bases left unmatched: 5. The CDR3 totals 17 residues. CDR3 nucleotides: TGTGCCAGCAGCTTTGCCGGACAGGGGGCGACTAATGAAAAACTGTTTTTT. Its translation is CASSFAGQGATNEKLFF.

The rearrangement uses TRBV28 and TRBJ2-1; the D is unclear. The germline gives CDR1 MDHEN, CDR2 SYDVKM. V was pared by 4 bases and J by 4 bases, with 5 bases between. The CDR3 spans 12 residues. The chain's CDR3 is CASSSTYNEQFF. CDR3 in DNA: TGTGCCAGCAGTTCGACATACAATGAGCAGTTCTTC.

This clone showed up just once. This sequence joins TRBV6-5 and TRBJ2-1, with D perhaps TRBD1 (6 bases). The CDR3 spans 16 residues. CDR1 and CDR2 (germline): MNHEY, SVGAGI. Trimming left V 2 bases short and J 7 bases short, with 18 bases between. The CDR3 reads CASSYGRVVGTNEQFF. DNA of the CDR3: TGTGCCAGCAGTTACGGGCGGGTTGTAGGGACAAATGAGCAGTTCTTC.

The genes are TRBV7-8 and TRBJ1-6; no firm D call. Trimming pared 0 bases from V and 7 bases from J, leaving 13 bases between. Germline loops: CDR1 SGHVS, CDR2 FQNEAQ. CDR3 length equals 16 residues. CDR3 residues: CASSLASRGNNSPLHF. In DNA, the CDR3 is TGTGCCAGCAGCTTAGCGTCGAGAGGGAACAATTCACCCCTCCACTTT. Full variable domain (missing parts from reference TRBV7-8 and TRBJ1-6): GAGVSQSPRYKVAKRGQDVALRCDPISGHVSLFWYQQALGQGPEFLTYFQNEAQLDKSGLPSDRFFAERPEGSVSTLKIQRTQQEDSAVYLCASSLASRGNNSPLHFGNGTRLTVT.

The chain combines TRBV27 with TRBJ1-4, with a possible D match to TRBD1 (6 bases). The CDR3 spans 16 residues. V shed 5 bases and J shed 4 bases, with 17 bases lying between them. Germline V gene lookup returns CDR1 MNHEY and CDR2 SMNVEV (reference sequence). Written as DNA, the CDR3 is TGTGCCAGCAGTCCCCGGACAGCCTTTAGTAATGAAAAACTGTTTTTT. This gives the protein CASSPRTAFSNEKLFF.

This chain connects TRBV28 to TRBJ2-3; TRBD1 matches 11 bases. Germline assignment: CDR1 MDHEN and CDR2 SYDVKM. The CDR3 runs to 16 residues. J was trimmed by 6 bases and V by 5 bases; bases with no gene match: 10. Here the CDR3 reads CASSPRGQGAQDTQYF. In nucleotides, the CDR3 is TGTGCCAGCAGTCCGAGAGGACAGGGGGCGCAGGATACGCAGTATTTT.

The chain is built from TRBV15 and TRBJ2-1, with 8 bases identical to TRBD2. The ends lost 0 bases at V and 7 bases at J; junction bases unmatched: 2. The germline V gene encodes CDR1 LNHNV and CDR2 YYDKDF (reference sequence). The CDR3 has 14 residues. CDR3 DNA sequence: TGTGCCACCAGCAGAGATACTAGCGGTAATGAGCAGTTCTTC. Translated, it gives CATSRDTSGNEQFF.

This chain joins TRBV20-1 and TRBJ1-2; maybe TRBD1 (5 bases). The CDR3 sequence is 11 residues long. V was pared by 4 bases and J by 2 bases, with 5 bases between. Germline V gene data show CDR1 as DFQATT and CDR2 as SNEGSKA (reference sequence). Written as DNA, the CDR3 is TGCAGTGCTACAGGGAACTATGGCTACACCTTC. Amino acid sequence: CSATGNYGYTF.